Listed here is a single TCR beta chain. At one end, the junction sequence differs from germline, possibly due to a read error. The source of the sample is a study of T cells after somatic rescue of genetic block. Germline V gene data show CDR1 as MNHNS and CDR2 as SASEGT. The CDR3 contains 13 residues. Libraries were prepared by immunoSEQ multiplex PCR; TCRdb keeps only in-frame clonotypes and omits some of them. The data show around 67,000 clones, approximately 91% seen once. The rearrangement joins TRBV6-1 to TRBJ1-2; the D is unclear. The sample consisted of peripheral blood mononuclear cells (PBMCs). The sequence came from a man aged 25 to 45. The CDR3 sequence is CASREGPNYGYTF. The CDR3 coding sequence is TGTGCCAGCAGAGAAGGCCCTAACTATGGCTACACCTTC.